A selection of T cell receptor beta chains follows, all from one sample in a study of cytomegalovirus exposure and HLA in healthy donors. Here immunoSEQ multiplex PCR was the method, and the copy in TCRdb shows in-frame clones only, minus some. Among about 140,000 clones, roughly four fifths were seen once, and the ten largest hold roughly 2%. What was sequenced was PBMCs. All receptors come from a young man in good health and CMV-seronegative. CDR3s include the opening cysteine and the closing phenylalanine or tryptophan. The order of the fields is clone size, V gene, CDR3 protein. Only some rows state a clone size, as once, few, many or a class for expanded clones.

. TRBV20-1 CSASAGREQYF
once TRBV28 CASSLGGQGQQPQHF
. TRBV18 CASSPGTHTGELFF
. TRBV2 CASSEAASLGYTF
. TRBV5-1 CASSLDRRESEAFF
. TRBV6-1 CAGATTLETQYF
. TRBV7-8 CASSLESAGANTGELFF
. TRBV7-9 CASSSTGWEGDTQYF
. TRBV6-5 CASSYLRGRDNEQFF
. TRBV7-8 CASSSNTPRLAGASNEQFF
. TRBV30 CAWSKQGDQPQHF
. TRBV18 CASSPGGSGLYEQYF
. TRBV19 CASGQGDYGYTF
. TRBV4-1 CASSPLAGGLYEQYF
. TRBV2 CASSEWQGANSLFRSYEQYF
. TRBV7-3 CASSRDSTDTQYF
. TRBV2 CAGGLAGAPEELFF
. TRBV4-1 CASSQPGLAGGPEGEQFF
. TRBV19 CASSGAGGPDTQYF
. TRBV7-9 CASSLGVGDTTYEQYF
. TRBV28 CASGSPTGGTTNYGYTF
. TRBV7-9 CASSLESQPQHF
. TRBV4-2 CASSRSTQETQYF
once TRBV4-1 CASSQDWRDRGSNQPQHF
. TRBV13 CASSPYRGGNEQYF
. TRBV5-1 CASSLSGWATNEKLFF
. TRBV6-1 CASRDFSYEQYF
once TRBV9 CASSVDPTGVYGYTF
. TRBV10-3 CAISESQVRHRGDGYTF
. TRBV10-2 CASSESQGLLRGANVLTF
few TRBV11-3 CASSLDGRESYNEQFF
. TRBV18 CASSGGYQETQYF
few TRBV27 CASRGGVGEQFF
. TRBV5-5 CASSPTSGSYNEQFF
. TRBV27 CASSLLQGNLNTEAFF
. TRBV11-2 CASSLFHEQYF
. TRBV12-5 CASGPQAGPNTGELFF
. TRBV27 CASSLEGPQETQYF
. TRBV19 CASSTDRTRGISGANVLTF
. TRBV29-1 CSVEEMKGQVGSDTQYF
. TRBV10-1 CASSEGTSGSLTYEQYF
. TRBV5-5 CASSADTTNYGYTF
. TRBV5-1 CASSLRLGLAGETQYF
. TRBV18 CASSLVDSYNEQFF
. TRBV10-1 CASSESLEGELFF
. TRBV2 CASSPQGGVDYGYTF
. TRBV11-2 CASSFRQASGDRPGNTIYF
. TRBV7-9 CSSSSPITGSLPGELFF